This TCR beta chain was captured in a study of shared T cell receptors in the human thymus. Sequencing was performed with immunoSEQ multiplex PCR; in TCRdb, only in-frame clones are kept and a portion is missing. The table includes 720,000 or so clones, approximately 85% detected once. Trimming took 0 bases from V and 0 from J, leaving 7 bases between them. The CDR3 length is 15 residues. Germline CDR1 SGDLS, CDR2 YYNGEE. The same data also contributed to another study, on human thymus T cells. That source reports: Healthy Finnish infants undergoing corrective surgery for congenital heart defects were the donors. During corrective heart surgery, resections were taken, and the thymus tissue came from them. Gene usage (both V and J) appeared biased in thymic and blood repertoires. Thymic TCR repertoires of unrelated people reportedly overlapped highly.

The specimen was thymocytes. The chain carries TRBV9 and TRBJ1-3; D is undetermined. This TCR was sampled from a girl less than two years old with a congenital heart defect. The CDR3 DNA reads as TGTGCCAGCAGCGTAGACGGGTACTCTGGAAACACCATATATTTT. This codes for CASSVDGYSGNTIYF.